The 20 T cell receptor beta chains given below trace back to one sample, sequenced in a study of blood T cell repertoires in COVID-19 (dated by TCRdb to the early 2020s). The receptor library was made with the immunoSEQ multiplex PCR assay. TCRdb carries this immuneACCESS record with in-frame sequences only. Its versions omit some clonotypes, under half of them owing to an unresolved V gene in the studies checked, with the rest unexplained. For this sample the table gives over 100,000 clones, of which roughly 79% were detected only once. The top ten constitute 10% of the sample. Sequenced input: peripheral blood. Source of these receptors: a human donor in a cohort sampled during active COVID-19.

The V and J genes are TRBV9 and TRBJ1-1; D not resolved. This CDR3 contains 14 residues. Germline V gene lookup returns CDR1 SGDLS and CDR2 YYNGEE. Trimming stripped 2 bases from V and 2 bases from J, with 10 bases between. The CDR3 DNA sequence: TGTGCCAGCAGCGTGCGGGTGGGAAACACTGAAGCTTTCTTT. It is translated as CASSVRVGNTEAFF.

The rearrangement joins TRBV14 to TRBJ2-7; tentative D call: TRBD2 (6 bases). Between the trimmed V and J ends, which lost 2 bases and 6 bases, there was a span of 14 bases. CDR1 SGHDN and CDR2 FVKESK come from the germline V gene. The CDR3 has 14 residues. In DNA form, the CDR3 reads TGTGCCAGCAGCCAACACACGGGAGTGTTCGAGCAGTACTTC. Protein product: CASSQHTGVFEQYF.

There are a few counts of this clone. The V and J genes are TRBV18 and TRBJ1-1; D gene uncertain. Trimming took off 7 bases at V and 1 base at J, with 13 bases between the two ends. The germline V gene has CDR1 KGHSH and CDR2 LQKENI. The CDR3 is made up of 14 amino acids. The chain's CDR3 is CASLPPGRNTEAFF. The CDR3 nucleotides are TGTGCCAGCTTACCCCCGGGGAGGAACACTGAAGCTTTCTTT.

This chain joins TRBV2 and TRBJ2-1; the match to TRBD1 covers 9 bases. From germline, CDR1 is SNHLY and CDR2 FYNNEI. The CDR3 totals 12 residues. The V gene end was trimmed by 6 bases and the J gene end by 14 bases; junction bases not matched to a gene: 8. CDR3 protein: CASRKDRGKEFF. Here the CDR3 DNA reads TGTGCCAGCAGAAAGGACAGGGGAAAGGAGTTCTTC.

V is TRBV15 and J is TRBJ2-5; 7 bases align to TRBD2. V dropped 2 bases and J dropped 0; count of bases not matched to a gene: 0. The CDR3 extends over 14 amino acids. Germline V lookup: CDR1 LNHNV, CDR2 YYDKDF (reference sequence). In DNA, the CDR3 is TGTGCCACCAGCAGACTAGCGGACCAAGAGACCCAGTACTTC. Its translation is CATSRLADQETQYF.

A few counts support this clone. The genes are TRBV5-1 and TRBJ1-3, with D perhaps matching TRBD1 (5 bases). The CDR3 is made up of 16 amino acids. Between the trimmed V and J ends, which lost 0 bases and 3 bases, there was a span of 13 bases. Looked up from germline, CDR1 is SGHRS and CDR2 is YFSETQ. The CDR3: CASSLAEGRIGNTIYF. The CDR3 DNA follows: TGCGCCAGCAGCTTGGCGGAGGGGAGGATTGGAAACACCATATATTTT.

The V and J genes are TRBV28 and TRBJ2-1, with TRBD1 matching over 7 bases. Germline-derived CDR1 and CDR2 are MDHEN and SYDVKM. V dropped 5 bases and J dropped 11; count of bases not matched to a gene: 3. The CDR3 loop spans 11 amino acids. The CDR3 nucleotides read TGTGCCAGCAGTGACAGGGTAAAGCAGTTCTTC. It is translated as CASSDRVKQFF. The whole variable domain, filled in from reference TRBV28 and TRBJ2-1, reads DVKVTQSSRYLVKRTGEKVFLECVQDMDHENMFWYRQDPGLGLRLIYFSYDVKMKEKGDIPEGYSVSREKKERFSLILESASTNQTSMYLCASSDRVKQFFGPGTRLTVL.

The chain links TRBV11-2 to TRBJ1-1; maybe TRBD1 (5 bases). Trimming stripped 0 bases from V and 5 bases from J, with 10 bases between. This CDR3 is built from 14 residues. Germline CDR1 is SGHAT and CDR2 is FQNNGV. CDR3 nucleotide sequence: TGTGCCAGCAGCTTAGACTACGGGGGGACTGAAGCTTTCTTT. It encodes CASSLDYGGTEAFF.

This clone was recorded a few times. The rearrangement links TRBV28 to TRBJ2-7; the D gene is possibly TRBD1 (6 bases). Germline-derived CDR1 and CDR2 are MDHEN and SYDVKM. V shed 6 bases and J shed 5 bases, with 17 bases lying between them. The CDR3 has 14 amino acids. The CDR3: CASRRDKGIDEQYF. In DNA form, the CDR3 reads TGTGCCAGCAGGAGGGACAAGGGGATAGACGAGCAGTACTTC.

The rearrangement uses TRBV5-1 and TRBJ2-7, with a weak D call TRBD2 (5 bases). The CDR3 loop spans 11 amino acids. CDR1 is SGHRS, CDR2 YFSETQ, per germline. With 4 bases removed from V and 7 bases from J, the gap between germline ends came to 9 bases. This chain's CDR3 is CASSAGMEQYF. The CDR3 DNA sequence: TGCGCCAGCAGCGCCGGGATGGAGCAGTACTTC.

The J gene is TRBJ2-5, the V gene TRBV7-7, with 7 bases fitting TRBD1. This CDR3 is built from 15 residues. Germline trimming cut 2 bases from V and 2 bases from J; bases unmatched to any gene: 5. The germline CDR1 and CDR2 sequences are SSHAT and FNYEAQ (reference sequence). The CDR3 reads CASSLNRGQQETQYF. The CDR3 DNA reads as TGTGCCAGCAGCTTAAACAGGGGACAACAAGAGACCCAGTACTTC.

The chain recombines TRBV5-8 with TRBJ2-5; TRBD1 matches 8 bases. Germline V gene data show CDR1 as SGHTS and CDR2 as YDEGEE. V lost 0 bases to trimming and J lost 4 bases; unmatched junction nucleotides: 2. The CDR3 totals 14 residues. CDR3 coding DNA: TGTGCCAGCAGCTTGGGCAGGGGGCCAGAGACCCAGTACTTC. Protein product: CASSLGRGPETQYF.

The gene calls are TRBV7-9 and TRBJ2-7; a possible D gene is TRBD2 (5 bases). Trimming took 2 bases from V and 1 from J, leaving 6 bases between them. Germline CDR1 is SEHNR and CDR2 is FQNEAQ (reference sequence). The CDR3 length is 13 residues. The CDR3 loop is CASSLSGSYEQYF. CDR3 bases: TGTGCCAGCAGCTTATCGGGATCCTACGAGCAGTACTTC.

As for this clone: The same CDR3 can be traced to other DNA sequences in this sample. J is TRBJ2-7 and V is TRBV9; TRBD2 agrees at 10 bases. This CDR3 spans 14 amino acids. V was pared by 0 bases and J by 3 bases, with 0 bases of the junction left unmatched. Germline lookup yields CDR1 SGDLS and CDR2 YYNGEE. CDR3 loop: CASSVASGSYEQYF. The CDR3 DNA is TGTGCCAGCAGCGTAGCTAGCGGGAGCTACGAGCAGTACTTC.

The CDR3 protein is CASSWGDRGTEAFF. DNA of the CDR3: TGTGCCAGCAGTTGGGGGGACAGGGGTACTGAAGCTTTCTTT. The chain joins TRBV27 to TRBJ1-1; 10 positions match TRBD1. The germline V gene encodes CDR1 MNHEY and CDR2 SMNVEV (reference sequence). After removal of 4 bases from V and 5 bases from J, the junction contained 4 bases not matched to a gene. CDR3 length equals 14 residues.

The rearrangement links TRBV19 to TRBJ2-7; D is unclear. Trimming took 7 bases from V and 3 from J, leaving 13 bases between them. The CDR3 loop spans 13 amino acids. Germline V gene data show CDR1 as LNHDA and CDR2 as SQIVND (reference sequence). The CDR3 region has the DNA TGTGCCAGTATGATGAGCCCGGGCTACGAGCAGTACTTC. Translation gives CASMMSPGYEQYF.

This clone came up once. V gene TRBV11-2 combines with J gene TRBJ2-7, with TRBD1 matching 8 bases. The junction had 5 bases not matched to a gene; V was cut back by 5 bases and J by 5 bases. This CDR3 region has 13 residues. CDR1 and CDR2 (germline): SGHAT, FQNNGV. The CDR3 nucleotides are TGTGCCAGCAGCCGACAGGGGTATGACGAGCAGTACTTC. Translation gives CASSRQGYDEQYF.

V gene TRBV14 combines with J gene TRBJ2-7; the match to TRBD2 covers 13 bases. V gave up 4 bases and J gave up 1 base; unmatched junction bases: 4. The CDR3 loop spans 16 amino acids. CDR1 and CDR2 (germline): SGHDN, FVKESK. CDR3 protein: CASSRTGLAGSYEQYF. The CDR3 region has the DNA TGTGCCAGCAGCCGAACGGGACTAGCGGGGTCCTACGAGCAGTACTTC.

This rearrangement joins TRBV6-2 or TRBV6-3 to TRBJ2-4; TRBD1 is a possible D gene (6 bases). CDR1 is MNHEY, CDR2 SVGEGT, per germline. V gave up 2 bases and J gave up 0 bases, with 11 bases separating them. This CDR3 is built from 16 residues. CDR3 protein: CASSYVSQGAKNIQYF. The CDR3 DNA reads TGTGCCAGCAGTTACGTTTCACAGGGAGCCAAAAACATTCAGTACTTC.

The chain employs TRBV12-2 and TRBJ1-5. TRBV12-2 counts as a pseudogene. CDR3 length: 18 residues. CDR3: CASRFIRQGRDSNQPQHF. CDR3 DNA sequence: TGTGCAAGTCGCTTTATTCGTCAGGGGAGGGATAGCAATCAGCCCCAGCATTTT.